This T cell receptor beta chain was obtained from a study of blood T cell repertoires in COVID-19. During active infection, Seattle patients enrolled and were then monitored through disease. This CDR3 comprises 17 residues. In the authors' workflow: Reference gene primer amplification yielded estimated nucleated cell counts. The protocol was immunoSEQ multiplex PCR, while the TCRdb copy is restricted to in-frame clones and leaves out a portion. V, J and clone size reflect that table, while D and trimming were determined from the DNA. The sample contains approximately 460,000 clones, 75% to 90% of which appear only once.

The sequence was obtained from a man between 18 and 35 years old with COVID-19, enrolled during active disease. V usage is TRBV12-2 and J usage is TRBJ1-5; the table's TRBD1 call for D was not verified on the DNA. TRBV12-2 is classified as a pseudogene. Sequencing used peripheral blood. The CDR3 nucleotides read TGTGCAAGTCGCCGGATTGGACAGGGTATTGTTAATCAGCCCCAGCATTTT. It yields the protein CASRRIGQGIVNQPQHF.